This T cell receptor beta chain was observed in a study of beta chain features in type 1 diabetes. For the study at large: Investigators examined roughly 99,000,000 sorted cells across all samples.

The whole isolated RNA underwent reverse transcription, so sequencing captured expressed TCRB transcripts. Measured with immunoSEQ multiplex PCR; TCRdb has only the in-frame clones, and not every one. The sample holds 400,000 or so clones, roughly 9.8% seen once. Trimming removed 3 bases from V and 4 bases from J; junction bases left unmatched: 7. This CDR3 has 15 amino acids. Germline V gives CDR1 SGHKS, CDR2 YYEKEE (reference sequence). With regard to this clone: Its cognate antigen is unknown.

Each of the CD4+ naive, central memory, regulatory and stem cell-like memory populations was sorted via CD45RO/CCR7/CD25/CD127/CD95/CD27. Purity exceeded 98% in all sorted populations. Study results and limitations: In patients and controls equally, PCR might favor templates that are shorter. When Type 1 diabetes patients were examined, their TCRB CDR3s proved moderately but significantly shorter in all four CD4+ subsets.

Material for sequencing was central memory CD4+ T cells from blood. This clonotype originated in a man under 40 with type 1 diabetes. This chain links TRBV5-5 with TRBJ1-3, with TRBD1 matching over 7 bases. The CDR3 loop reads CASSYSGQWGNTIYF. As DNA, the CDR3 is TGTGCCAGCAGCTACTCGGGACAGTGGGGAAACACCATATATTTT.